This TCR beta chain was sequenced in a study of blood T cell repertoires in COVID-19. The wider study: T cells, B-cell-depleted T cells, or PBMCs supplied cDNA or gDNA.

This clone was seen a handful of times. Participants spanned ages roughly 18 to 95 years and resided in some 22 US areas. Cohorts were based on clinical histories the participants reported. Under the authors' procedure: Amplification from reference gene primers served as the basis for estimated nucleated cell counts. This table comes from immunoSEQ multiplex PCR, and its TCRdb copy is limited to in-frame clones, with some not included. V and J calls plus clone size are reproduced from that table; the DNA served to infer D and trimming. The table includes about 330,000 clones, 70% to 90% detected once. Sequencing was done on a sample of PBMCs or T cells enriched from blood (not recorded which). The clonotype originates from a young woman who had recovered from COVID-19.

CDR3 sequence: CASSEFQNTEAFF. CDR3 coding DNA: TGTGCCAGCAGTGAGTTTCAAAACACTGAAGCTTTCTTT. V is TRBV2 and J is TRBJ1-1; D unresolved. CDR1 is SNHLY and CDR2 is FYNNEI in the germline V gene. The V end was cut by 3 bases, the J end by 2 bases, with 7 bases between. The CDR3 sequence is 13 residues long.